The T cell receptor beta chain under discussion was sequenced for a study of cytomegalovirus exposure and HLA in healthy donors. Study outcomes and limitations: Association of a missense DCLRE1C variant with TCR beta V- and J-gene trimming was reported in a later analysis.

Worth noting for this clone: What it binds is not known.

The study ran its PCR with 60 Vbeta and 13 Jbeta primers. The repertoire was sequenced with immunoSEQ multiplex PCR; TCRdb's copy has only in-frame clones and lacks some. The sample has around 96,000 clones; 65% to 80% are singletons. The specimen sequenced was PBMCs. This sequence was found in a man aged 25 to 45 in good health and CMV-seropositive.

The CDR3 here is CASSTPGYSGNTIYF. CDR3 nucleotides: TGTGCCAGCAGTACACCAGGATACTCTGGAAACACCATATATTTT. V gene TRBV28 combines with J gene TRBJ1-3; D unresolved. The CDR3 has 15 residues. Germline CDR1 and CDR2: MDHEN and SYDVKM. The V end was cut by 5 bases, the J end by 0 bases, with 11 bases between.